Listed below are T cell receptor beta chains from one sample, sequenced in a study of synovial regulatory T cells in juvenile arthritis. This table comes from immunoSEQ multiplex PCR, and its TCRdb copy is limited to in-frame clones, with some not included. This listing includes approximately 9,800 clones. The specimen was Treg cells from blood. These receptors originate from a donor aged 2-30 years with juvenile idiopathic arthritis. The CDR3 runs from the conserved cysteine through the conserved F or W.

>15|TRBV28|TRBJ1-2
CASSLTPTGVYGYTF
>17|TRBV10-3|TRBJ2-1
CAISESNIGLAANEQFF
>17|TRBV30|TRBJ2-3
CAWSASSGRLSTDTQYF
>15|TRBV5-4|TRBJ2-7
CASSLKSGGSLEQYF
>15|TRBV5-1|TRBJ2-1
CASTAMLTSGNEQFF
>18|TRBV10-2|TRBJ2-3
CASSGRPGAGALGDTQYF
>16|TRBV30|TRBJ1-3
CAWSTFGRGSGNTIYF
>15|TRBV5-1|TRBJ2-3
CASRPGPGITDTQYF
>11|TRBV5-1|TRBJ1-1
CASSLNTEAFF
>15|TRBV7-8|TRBJ1-4
CASSPGQFSHEKLFF
>12|TRBV7-6|TRBJ1-4
CASSLVGEKLFF
>14|TRBV10-3|TRBJ2-3
CAISEGTGLDTQYF
>12|TRBV19|TRBJ1-1
CASSIRESEAFF
>16|TRBV9|TRBJ2-1
CASSVSSGRAFNEQFF
>13|TRBV19|TRBJ1-6
CASTGGAGSPLHF
>14|TRBV10-3|TRBJ1-1
CAISLQGAGTEAFF
>13|TRBV28|TRBJ2-7
CASREGGTYEQYF
>13|TRBV9|TRBJ1-2
CASSREAGKGYTF
>16|TRBV7-8|TRBJ2-6
CASSLYRGPGANVLTF
>15|TRBV5-1|TRBJ2-1
CASSRTSGAYNEQFF
>13|TRBV19|TRBJ1-4
CASSARTDEKLFF
>14|TRBV7-9|TRBJ2-7
CASSIAGPSKEQYF
>14|TRBV19|TRBJ2-1
CASSIAGAYNEQFF
>14|TRBV5-5|TRBJ2-3
CASSPTTGTDTQYF
>15|TRBV7-3|TRBJ2-1
CASSWEGSSYNEQFF
>13|TRBV5-1|TRBJ1-1
CASSAVLNTEAFF
>15|TRBV5-1|TRBJ2-5
CASSWQNEGQETQYF
>15|TRBV10-2|TRBJ1-4
CASSDFGGTNEKLFF
>11|TRBV10-3|TRBJ2-2
CAISGPGELFF
>14|TRBV6-5|TRBJ1-2
CASRVDRGLYGYTF
>12|TRBV10-1|TRBJ1-1
CASRGSNTEAFF
>15|TRBV11-3|TRBJ2-2
CASSEAAGVTGELFF
>14|TRBV5-1|TRBJ1-1
CASSFDTLNTEAFF
>16|TRBV5-6|TRBJ2-1
CASSFRLAGGYNEQFF
>17|TRBV7-9|TRBJ2-4
CASSFVSAELAKNIQYF
>14|TRBV7-2|TRBJ1-4
CASRPTGGAEKLFF
>13|TRBV30|TRBJ2-7
CAWSRDNSYEQYF
>16|TRBV2|TRBJ1-2
CASSERATGANYGYTF
>12|TRBV10-3|TRBJ2-1
CAISVDPEGEFF
>13|TRBV5-1|TRBJ1-2
CASSPRTGDGYTF
>16|TRBV19|TRBJ2-1
CASSIPSPSSYNEQFF
>13|TRBV4-1|TRBJ2-3
CASSQGTGDTQYF